This TCR beta chain was profiled in a study of CD8+ T cells in alopecia areata. cDNA serving as the sequencing template came from extracted, reverse transcribed RNA. Clones were read by immunoSEQ multiplex PCR, and TCRdb kept only the in-frame ones, dropping some. The table records about 23,000 clones, about 47% of them present only once. Comment on this clone: Antigen specificity is unknown.

The study, taken as a whole, reports: Normal skin's resident alphabeta T cells are sequenced alongside lesional scalp T cells.

CDR1 is SQVTM, CDR2 ANQGSEA, per germline. This CDR3 has 14 amino acids. V was trimmed by 6 bases and J by 0 bases, leaving 12 bases between them. The chain recombines TRBV29-1 with TRBJ1-3; TRBD1 is a possible D gene (6 bases). The specimen was NKG2D-high CD8+ T cells sorted from blood. The TCR was taken from a human donor with alopecia areata. The CDR3 protein is CSVGDTDSGNTIYF. CDR3 bases: TGCAGCGTCGGGGACACGGACTCTGGAAACACCATATATTTT.